Listed below are T cell receptor beta chains from one sample, sequenced in a study of blood T cell repertoires in COVID-19. Assay used: immunoSEQ multiplex PCR; TCRdb lists only in-frame clones, some missing. This table holds 95,000 to 150,000 clones, roughly 90% found once. Specimen: peripheral blood. These TCRs come from a man aged 45-65 years with acute or convalescent COVID-19. Both conserved end residues are trimmed from each CDR3. Each record gives: V gene, J gene, CDR3 length, CDR3 protein.

TRBV5-4,TRBJ2-4,14,ASSRGQGGSKNIQY
TRBV6-5,TRBJ2-1,13,ASSLEDRTYNEQF
TRBV6-5,TRBJ2-3,14,ASSFLGGVSTDTQY
TRBV6-8,TRBJ1-2,14,ASSWVPGLPRYGYT
TRBV11-2,TRBJ2-3,12,ASSRQGWTDTQY
TRBV6-5,TRBJ1-3,13,ASSYGGASGNTIY
TRBV10-3,TRBJ2-7,14,AISERPASGTYEQY
TRBV12-3/TRBV12-4,TRBJ1-4,11,ASSFSTGEKLF
TRBV4-1,TRBJ1-1,14,ASSPLGSLGNTEAF
TRBV19,TRBJ1-1,13,ASSRDRGQNTEAF
TRBV7-2,TRBJ2-7,12,ASSPGGLAAEQY